Presented here are 19 T cell receptor beta chains from one specimen sequenced in a study of response to subunit inactivated influenza vaccine. TCRdb analysed the RT-PCR reads with MiXCR anew, one entry per CDR3 protein. This table holds more than 500,000 distinct CDR3 sequences, 11% found once. Separately, the same data were catalogued under a study of T cells expressing NK-cell markers. That publication notes: Libraries used 5'RACE template switching adding universal primer site and UMIs.

This specimen was PBMCs from blood, taken on the day of vaccination. These receptors all come from a middle-aged man who received an inactivated influenza vaccine.

In its sample, this clonotype was seen a few times. The chain carries TRBV10-3 and TRBJ2-2; D gene unclear. The germline gives CDR1 ENHRY, CDR2 SYGVKD. The CDR3 consists of 15 residues. V lost 7 bases and J lost 4, with 16 bases in between. CDR3 coding DNA: TGTGCCATCAAAAGGCGTCTAGACGGCACCGGGGAGCTGTTTTTT. It translates to CAIKRRLDGTGELFF.

The V call is TRBV20-1, the J call TRBJ2-3, with TRBD2 matching 9 bases. Germline V gives CDR1 DFQATT, CDR2 SNEGSKA (reference sequence). This CDR3 is 13 amino acids long. CDR3 bases: TGCAGGGGGACTAGCCGTAGCACAGATACGCAGTATTTT. Residues: CRGTSRSTDTQYF.

This rearrangement joins TRBV12-3 or TRBV12-4 to TRBJ2-7, with 7 bases that match TRBD1. J was trimmed by 3 bases and V by 1 base; bases with no gene match: 6. This CDR3 is built from 15 residues. The CDR3 reads CASSLDGQGVYEQYF. CDR3 coding DNA: TGTGCCAGCAGTTTAGATGGGCAGGGGGTCTACGAGCAGTACTTC.

Only a few counts were recorded for this clonotype. The chain combines TRBV5-1 with TRBJ2-2; a weak D match, TRBD1 (6 bases). V was shortened by 5 bases and J by 4 bases, with 15 bases between the two germline ends. CDR1 and CDR2 from the germline V gene are SGHRS and YFSETQ. The CDR3 spans 15 residues. CDR3 coding DNA: TGCGCCAGCAGATCCGGGACAACCCCCACCGGGGAGCTGTTTTTT. Encoded protein: CASRSGTTPTGELFF.

This rearrangement joins TRBV6-1 to TRBJ1-2; TRBD1 might be the D (5 bases). Trimming removed 6 bases from V and 5 bases from J, with 16 bases in between. The CDR3 has 14 amino acids. The V gene's germline CDR1 is MNHNS and CDR2 SASEGT. The chain's CDR3 is CASSPGTGFYGYTF. The CDR3 DNA reads TGTGCCAGCAGCCCCGGGACCGGGTTTTATGGCTACACCTTC.

The chain carries TRBV5-1 and TRBJ2-3; the D is unclear. Trimming cost V 0 bases and J 0 bases, with 11 bases left between them. This CDR3 spans 16 amino acids. Germline CDR1 and CDR2: SGHRS and YFSETQ. The CDR3 loop is CASSLDGVLSTDTQYF. CDR3 DNA sequence: TGCGCCAGCAGCTTGGATGGCGTACTCAGCACAGATACGCAGTATTTT. The complete variable domain, with remaining parts taken from reference TRBV5-1 and TRBJ2-3, reads KAGVTQTPRYLIKTRGQQVTLSCSPISGHRSVSWYQQTPGQGLQFLFEYFSETQRNKGNFPGRFSGRQFSNSRSEMNVSTLELGDSALYLCASSLDGVLSTDTQYFGPGTRLTVL.

This chain uses TRBV7-2 with TRBJ2-2; the match to TRBD2 covers 8 bases. CDR3 size: 16 residues. The germline V gene has CDR1 SGHTA and CDR2 FQGNSA. Trimming removed 2 bases from V and 6 bases from J; junction bases left unmatched: 8. The CDR3 loop is CASSLSPAGVPGELFF. The DNA for the CDR3 is TGTGCCAGCAGCTTATCTCCAGCGGGAGTCCCCGGGGAGCTGTTTTTT. The whole variable domain, filled in from reference TRBV7-2 and TRBJ2-2, reads GAGVSQSPSNKVTEKGKDVELRCDPISGHTALYWYRQSLGQGLEFLIYFQGNSAPDKSGLPSDRFSAERTGGSVSTLTIQRTQQEDSAVYLCASSLSPAGVPGELFFGEGSRLTVL.

The chain has TRBV19 and TRBJ2-1; D is perhaps TRBD1 (6 bases). Germline V CDR1 and CDR2: LNHDA, SQIVND (reference sequence). The CDR3 runs 16 residues. Trimming cost V 4 bases and J 12 bases, with 25 bases left between them. For the CDR3, the DNA is TGTGCCAGTAGTAGGGCGACAGTGGGAGCCATAGGGGGGCAGTTCTTC. It yields the protein CASSRATVGAIGGQFF.

V and J are TRBV27 and TRBJ2-5; D is perhaps TRBD1 (6 bases). The germline CDR1 and CDR2 sequences are MNHEY and SMNVEV (reference sequence). The CDR3 has 14 residues. Trimming took off 0 bases at V and 4 bases at J, with 9 bases between the two ends. Here the CDR3 reads CASSLSQGGETQYF. In DNA, the CDR3 is TGTGCCAGCAGTTTATCACAGGGTGGAGAGACCCAGTACTTC.

This clonotype came up many times. V usage is TRBV14 and J usage is TRBJ2-1, with D hard to call. This CDR3 is built from 15 residues. Looked up from germline, CDR1 is SGHDN and CDR2 is FVKESK. V lost 1 base, J lost 0 bases, and 7 bases lay in between. The CDR3 sequence is CASSQVTGSYNEQFF. The CDR3 region has the DNA TGTGCCAGCAGCCAAGTGACGGGCTCCTACAATGAGCAGTTCTTC.

The rearrangement joins TRBV7-2 to TRBJ2-3, with D maybe TRBD2 (7 bases). There are 16 residues in the CDR3. Germline assignment: CDR1 SGHTA and CDR2 FQGNSA. V lost 1 base to trimming and J lost 2 bases, with 13 bases between them. The CDR3 nucleotides read TGTGCCAGCAGCTTAGTACGGGGGGCTAACACAGATACGCAGTATTTT. Translated, it gives CASSLVRGANTDTQYF. The full variable domain, with the rest looked up from reference TRBV7-2 and TRBJ2-3, is GAGVSQSPSNKVTEKGKDVELRCDPISGHTALYWYRQSLGQGLEFLIYFQGNSAPDKSGLPSDRFSAERTGGSVSTLTIQRTQQEDSAVYLCASSLVRGANTDTQYFGPGTRLTVL.

CDR3 sequence: CSASSSRDRTTYF. The CDR3 DNA follows: TGCAGTGCTAGCTCCTCCCGGGACAGGACGACGTACTTC. The V and J genes are TRBV20-1 and TRBJ2-7; 8 bases align to TRBD1. The CDR3 is made up of 13 amino acids. The J segment lost 12 bases and the V segment lost 3 bases, leaving 13 bases of the junction unmatched. Germline values: CDR1 DFQATT, CDR2 SNEGSKA (reference sequence).

This clonotype was seen only a few times. J is TRBJ2-2 and V is TRBV19, with D possibly being TRBD1 (5 bases). Trimming shortened V by 3 bases and J by 1 base, and 6 bases separated the two germline ends. CDR3 length equals 14 residues. Germline-derived CDR1 and CDR2 are LNHDA and SQIVND (reference sequence). Here the CDR3 reads CASSIGQNTGELFF. In DNA, the CDR3 is TGTGCCAGTAGTATCGGACAGAACACCGGGGAGCTGTTTTTT.

This clonotype was observed a few times. The chain joins TRBV20-1 to TRBJ2-4; 7 bases agree with TRBD2. J lost 1 base, V lost 4 bases, and 10 bases had no gene match. The germline V gene encodes CDR1 DFQATT and CDR2 SNEGSKA (reference sequence). The CDR3 spans 16 residues. The DNA for the CDR3 is TGCAGTGCTAACCGAGTGCGGGAGTGGGCCAAAAACATTCAGTACTTC. Translating it yields CSANRVREWAKNIQYF.

This clonotype appeared many times. The genes are TRBV12-3 or TRBV12-4 and TRBJ1-2; D unclear. This CDR3 is built from 11 residues. V dropped 4 bases and J dropped 11 bases, with 11 bases sitting between them. The CDR3 loop reads CASSSAVGYTF. The CDR3 DNA follows: TGTGCCAGCAGTTCCGCCGTAGGGTACACCTTC.

The gene calls are TRBV5-5 and TRBJ2-1; TRBD2 matches at 8 bases. The CDR3 has 17 amino acids. J gave up 9 bases and V 4 bases, and 18 bases lay outside the gene matches. Per the germline V gene, CDR1 is SGHKS and CDR2 is YYEKEE (reference sequence). The CDR3 sequence is CASSSFVSNGRVVEQFF. CDR3 sequence (DNA): TGTGCCAGCAGCAGCTTTGTTAGTAACGGGAGGGTCGTTGAGCAGTTCTTC.

The chain carries TRBV5-5 and TRBJ2-5; 10 bases agree with TRBD2. Per germline, CDR1 SGHKS and CDR2 YYEKEE (reference sequence). The trim removed 0 bases at V and 4 bases at J, leaving 9 bases unmatched. CDR3 length equals 17 residues. The CDR3 bases are TGTGCCAGCAGCTTGGGCCCTAGCGGGAGAGGGGGAGAGACCCAGTACTTC. Its translation is CASSLGPSGRGGETQYF. Full variable domain (outside the CDR3, taken from reference TRBV5-5 and TRBJ2-5): DAGVTQSPTHLIKTRGQQVTLRCSPISGHKSVSWYQQVLGQGPQFIFQYYEKEERGRGNFPDRFSARQFPNYSSELNVNALLLGDSALYLCASSLGPSGRGGETQYFGPGTRLLVL.

V and J are TRBV5-1 and TRBJ2-1, with D perhaps being TRBD1 or TRBD2 (5 bases each). With 4 bases removed from V and 5 bases from J, the gap between germline ends came to 13 bases. This CDR3 contains 14 residues. CDR1 is SGHRS and CDR2 is YFSETQ in the germline V gene. CDR3 amino acids: CASSGPGTHNEQFF. DNA of the CDR3: TGCGCCAGCAGCGGACCAGGGACCCACAATGAGCAGTTCTTC.

This clonotype was observed a handful of times. The rearrangement joins TRBV30 to TRBJ1-6; D might be TRBD1 (5 bases). Trimming shortened V by 2 bases and J by 7 bases, and 6 bases separated the two germline ends. Germline V gene data show CDR1 as GTSNPN and CDR2 as SVGIG (reference sequence). The CDR3 extends over 12 amino acids. CDR3 in amino acids: CAWSRTNSPLHF. In nucleotides, the CDR3 is TGTGCCTGGAGTAGGACAAATTCACCCCTCCACTTT.